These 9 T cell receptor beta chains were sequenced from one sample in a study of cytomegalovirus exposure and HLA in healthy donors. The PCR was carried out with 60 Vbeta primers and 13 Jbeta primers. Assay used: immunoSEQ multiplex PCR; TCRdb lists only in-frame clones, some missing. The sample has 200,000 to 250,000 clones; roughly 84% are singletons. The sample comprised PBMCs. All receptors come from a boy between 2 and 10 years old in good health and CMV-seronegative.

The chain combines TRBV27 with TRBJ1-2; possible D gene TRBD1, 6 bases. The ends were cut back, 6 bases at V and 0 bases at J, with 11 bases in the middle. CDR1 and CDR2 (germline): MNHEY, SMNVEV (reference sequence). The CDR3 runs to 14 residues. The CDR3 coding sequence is TGTGCCAGCAGCCTACAGGGATCTAACTATGGCTACACCTTC. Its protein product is CASSLQGSNYGYTF.

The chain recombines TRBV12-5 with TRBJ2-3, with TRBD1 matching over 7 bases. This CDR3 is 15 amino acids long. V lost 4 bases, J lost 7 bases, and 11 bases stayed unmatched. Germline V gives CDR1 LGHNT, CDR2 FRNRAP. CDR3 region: CASGSAGQVRNTQYF. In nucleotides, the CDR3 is TGTGCTAGTGGTTCCGCCGGACAGGTTCGAAATACGCAGTATTTT.

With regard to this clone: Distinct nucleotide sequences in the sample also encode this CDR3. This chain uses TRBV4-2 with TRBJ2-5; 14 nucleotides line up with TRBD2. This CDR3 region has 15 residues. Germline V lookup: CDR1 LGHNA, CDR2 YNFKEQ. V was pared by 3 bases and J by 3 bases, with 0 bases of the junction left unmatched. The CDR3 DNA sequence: TGTGCCAGCAGCCAGGGACTAGCGGGAGAAGAGACCCAGTACTTC. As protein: CASSQGLAGEETQYF.

The CDR3 DNA follows: TGTGCCAGCAGCTTCAGTCTAGCGGGACCTACCTACGAGCAGTACTTC. Encoded protein: CASSFSLAGPTYEQYF. The chain is built from TRBV7-2 and TRBJ2-7; 9 bases fit TRBD2. The CDR3 runs to 16 residues. V lost 3 bases and J lost 2; bases outside the gene matches: 8. Germline CDR1 is SGHTA and CDR2 is FQGNSA.

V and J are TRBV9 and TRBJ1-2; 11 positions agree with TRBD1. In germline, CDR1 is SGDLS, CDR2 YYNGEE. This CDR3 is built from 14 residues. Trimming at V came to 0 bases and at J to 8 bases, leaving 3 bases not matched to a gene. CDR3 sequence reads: CASSVGTGGRGYTF. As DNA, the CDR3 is TGTGCCAGCAGCGTAGGGACAGGGGGCAGAGGCTACACCTTC.

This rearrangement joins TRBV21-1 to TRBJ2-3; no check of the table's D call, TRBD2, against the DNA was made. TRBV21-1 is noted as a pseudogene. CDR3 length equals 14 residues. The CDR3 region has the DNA TGTGCCAGCAGCAAAGCGAGGCGCACAGATACGCAGTATTTT. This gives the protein CASSKARRTDTQYF.

The CDR3: CASSPYRGMNTEAFF. The CDR3 nucleotides read TGCGCCAGCAGCCCTTACAGGGGCATGAACACTGAAGCTTTCTTT. The V and J genes are TRBV5-1 and TRBJ1-1, with TRBD1 matching over 7 bases. The CDR3 is 15 amino acids. Germline trimming cut 4 bases from V and 0 bases from J; bases unmatched to any gene: 6. Germline V gene data show CDR1 as SGHRS and CDR2 as YFSETQ.

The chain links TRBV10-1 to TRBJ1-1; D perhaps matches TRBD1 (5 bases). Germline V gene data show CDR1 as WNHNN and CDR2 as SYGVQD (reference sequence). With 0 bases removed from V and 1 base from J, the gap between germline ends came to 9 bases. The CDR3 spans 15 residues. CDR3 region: CASSESPGGNTEAFF. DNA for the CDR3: TGCGCCAGCAGTGAGTCGCCGGGGGGGAACACTGAAGCTTTCTTT.

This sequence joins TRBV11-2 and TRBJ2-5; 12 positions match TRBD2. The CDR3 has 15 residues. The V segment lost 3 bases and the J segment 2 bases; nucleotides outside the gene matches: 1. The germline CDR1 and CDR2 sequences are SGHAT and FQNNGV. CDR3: CASSFLAGGQETQYF. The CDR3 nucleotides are TGTGCCAGCAGCTTCCTAGCGGGAGGGCAAGAGACCCAGTACTTC.